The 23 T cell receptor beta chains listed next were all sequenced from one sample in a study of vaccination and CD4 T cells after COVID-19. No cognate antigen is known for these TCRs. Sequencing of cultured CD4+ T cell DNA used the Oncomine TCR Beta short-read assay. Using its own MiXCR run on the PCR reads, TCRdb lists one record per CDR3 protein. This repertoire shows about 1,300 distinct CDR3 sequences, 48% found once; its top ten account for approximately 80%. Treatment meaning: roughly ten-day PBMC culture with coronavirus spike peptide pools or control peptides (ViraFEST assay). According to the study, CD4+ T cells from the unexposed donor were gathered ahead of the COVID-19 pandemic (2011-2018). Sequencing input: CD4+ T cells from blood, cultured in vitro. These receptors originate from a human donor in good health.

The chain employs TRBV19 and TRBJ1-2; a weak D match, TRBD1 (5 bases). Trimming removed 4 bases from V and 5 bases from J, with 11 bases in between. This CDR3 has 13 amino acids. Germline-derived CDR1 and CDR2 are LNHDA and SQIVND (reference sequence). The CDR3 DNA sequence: TGTGCCAGTAGTACCAGTGAGGGGTATGGCTACACCTTC. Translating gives CASSTSEGYGYTF.

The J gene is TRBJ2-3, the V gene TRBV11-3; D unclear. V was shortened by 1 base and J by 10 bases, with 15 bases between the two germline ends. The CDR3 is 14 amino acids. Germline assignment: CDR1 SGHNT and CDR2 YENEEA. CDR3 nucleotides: TGTGCCAGCAGCTTAGGTCTTAGAGGTAATCCGCAGTATTTT. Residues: CASSLGLRGNPQYF.

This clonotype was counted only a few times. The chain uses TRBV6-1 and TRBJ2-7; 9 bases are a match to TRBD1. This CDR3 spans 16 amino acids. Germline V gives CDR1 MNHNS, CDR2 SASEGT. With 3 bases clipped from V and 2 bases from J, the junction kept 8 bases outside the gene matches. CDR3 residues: CASSDGRQGVAYEQYF. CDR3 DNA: TGTGCCAGCAGTGATGGCAGACAGGGGGTCGCCTACGAGCAGTACTTC.

The DNA for the CDR3 is TGTGCCAGCAGTTTCTTAGGGGGCGGGTACGAGCAGTACTTC. It specifies CASSFLGGGYEQYF. The chain is built from TRBV28 and TRBJ2-7; 7 bases fit TRBD1. The germline CDR1 and CDR2 sequences are MDHEN and SYDVKM. With 3 bases clipped from V and 4 bases from J, the junction kept 6 bases outside the gene matches. This CDR3 contains 14 residues.

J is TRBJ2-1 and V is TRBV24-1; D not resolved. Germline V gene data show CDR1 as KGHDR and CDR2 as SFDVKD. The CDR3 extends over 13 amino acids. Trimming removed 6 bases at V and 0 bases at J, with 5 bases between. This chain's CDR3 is CATSQPSYNEQFF. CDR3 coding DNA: TGTGCCACCAGTCAACCCTCCTACAATGAGCAGTTCTTC.

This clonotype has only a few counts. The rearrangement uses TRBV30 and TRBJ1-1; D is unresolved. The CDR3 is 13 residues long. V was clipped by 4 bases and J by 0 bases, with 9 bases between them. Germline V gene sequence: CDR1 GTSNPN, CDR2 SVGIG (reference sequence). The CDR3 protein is CAWNWVMNTEAFF. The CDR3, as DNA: TGTGCCTGGAATTGGGTGATGAACACTGAAGCTTTCTTT.

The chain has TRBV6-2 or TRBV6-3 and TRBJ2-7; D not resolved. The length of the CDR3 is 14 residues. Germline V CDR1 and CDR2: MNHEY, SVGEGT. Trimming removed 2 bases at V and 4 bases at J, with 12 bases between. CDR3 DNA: TGTGCCAGCAGTTACCCCACGCGCCGGTACGAGCAGTACTTC. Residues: CASSYPTRRYEQYF.

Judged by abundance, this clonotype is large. The CDR3: CASSRGNPQEYNEQFF. CDR3 DNA: TGTGCCAGCAGCCGAGGGAACCCACAGGAGTACAATGAGCAGTTCTTC. The V call is TRBV7-3, the J call TRBJ2-1; possibly TRBD1 or TRBD2 for D (5 bases each). The CDR3 contains 16 residues. Germline CDR1 reads SGHTA; CDR2 reads FQGTGA. V shed 5 bases and J shed 4 bases, with 18 bases lying between them.

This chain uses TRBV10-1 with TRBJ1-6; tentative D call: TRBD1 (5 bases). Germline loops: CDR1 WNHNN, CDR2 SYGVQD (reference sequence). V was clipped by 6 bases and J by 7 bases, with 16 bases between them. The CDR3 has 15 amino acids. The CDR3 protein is CASSAFRAGNSPLHF. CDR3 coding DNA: TGCGCCAGCAGCGCCTTCCGAGCAGGGAATTCACCCCTCCACTTT.

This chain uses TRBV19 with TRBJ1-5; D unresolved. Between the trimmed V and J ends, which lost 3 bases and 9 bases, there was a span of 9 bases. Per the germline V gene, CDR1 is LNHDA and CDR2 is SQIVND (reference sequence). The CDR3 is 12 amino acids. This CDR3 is CASSMAPGPQHF. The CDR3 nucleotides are TGTGCCAGTAGTATGGCCCCGGGGCCCCAGCATTTT.

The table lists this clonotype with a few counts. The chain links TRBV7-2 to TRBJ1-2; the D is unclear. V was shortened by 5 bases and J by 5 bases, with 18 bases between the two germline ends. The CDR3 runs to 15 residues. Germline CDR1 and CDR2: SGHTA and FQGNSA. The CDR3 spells CASSLSGLGLYGYTF. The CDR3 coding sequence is TGTGCCAGCAGCCTAAGCGGTTTGGGATTATATGGCTACACCTTC.

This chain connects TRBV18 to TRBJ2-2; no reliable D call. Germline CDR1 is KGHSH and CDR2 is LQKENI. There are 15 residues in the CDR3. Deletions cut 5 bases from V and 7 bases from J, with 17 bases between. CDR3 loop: CASSSGRPMGGELFF. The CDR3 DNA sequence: TGTGCCAGCTCATCCGGACGGCCGATGGGCGGGGAGCTGTTTTTT.

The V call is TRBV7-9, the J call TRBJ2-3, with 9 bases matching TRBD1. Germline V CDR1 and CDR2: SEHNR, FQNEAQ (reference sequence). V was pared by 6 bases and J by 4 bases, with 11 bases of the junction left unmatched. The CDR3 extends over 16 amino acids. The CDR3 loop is CASRPPTGTGSDTQYF. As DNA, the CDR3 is TGTGCCAGCAGGCCCCCGACCGGGACAGGGTCAGATACGCAGTATTTT.

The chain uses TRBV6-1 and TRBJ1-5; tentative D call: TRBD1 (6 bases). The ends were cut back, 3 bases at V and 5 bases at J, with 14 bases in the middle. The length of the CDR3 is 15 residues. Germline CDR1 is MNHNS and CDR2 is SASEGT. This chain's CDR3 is CASSDGNRAHQPQHF. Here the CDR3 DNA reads TGTGCCAGCAGTGACGGGAACAGGGCCCATCAGCCCCAGCATTTT.

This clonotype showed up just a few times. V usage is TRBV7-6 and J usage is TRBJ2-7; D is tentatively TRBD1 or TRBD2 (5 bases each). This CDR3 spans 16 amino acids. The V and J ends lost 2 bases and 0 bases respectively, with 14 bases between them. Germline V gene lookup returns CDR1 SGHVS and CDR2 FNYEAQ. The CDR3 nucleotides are TGTGCCAGCAGCTTAAACCGGGACGTTAGCTCCTACGAGCAGTACTTC. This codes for CASSLNRDVSSYEQYF. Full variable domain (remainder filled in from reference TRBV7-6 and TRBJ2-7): GAGVSQSPRYKVTKRGQDVALRCDPISGHVSLYWYRQALGQGPEFLTYFNYEAQQDKSGLPNDRFSAERPEGSISTLTIQRTEQRDSAMYRCASSLNRDVSSYEQYFGPGTRLTVT.

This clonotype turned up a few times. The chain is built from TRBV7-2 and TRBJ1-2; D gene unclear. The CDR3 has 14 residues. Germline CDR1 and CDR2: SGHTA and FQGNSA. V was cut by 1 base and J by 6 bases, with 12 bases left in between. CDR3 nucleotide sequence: TGTGCCAGCAGCTTAGTTTCGAATGGTGATGGCTACACCTTC. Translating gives CASSLVSNGDGYTF.

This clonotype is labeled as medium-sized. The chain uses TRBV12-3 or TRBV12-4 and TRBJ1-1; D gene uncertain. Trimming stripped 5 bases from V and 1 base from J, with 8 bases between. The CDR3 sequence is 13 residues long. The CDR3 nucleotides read TGTGCCAGCAGTCGTGCGGCGAACACTGAAGCTTTCTTT. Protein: CASSRAANTEAFF.

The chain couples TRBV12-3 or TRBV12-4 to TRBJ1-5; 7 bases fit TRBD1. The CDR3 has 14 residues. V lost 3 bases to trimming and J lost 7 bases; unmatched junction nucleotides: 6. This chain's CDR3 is CASSFGGGAQPQHF. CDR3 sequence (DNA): TGTGCCAGCAGTTTTGGAGGGGGCGCCCAGCCCCAGCATTTT.

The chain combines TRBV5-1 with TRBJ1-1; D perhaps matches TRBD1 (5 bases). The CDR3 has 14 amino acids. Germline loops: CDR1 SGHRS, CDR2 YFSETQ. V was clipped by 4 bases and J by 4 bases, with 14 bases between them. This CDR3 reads CASSEGTRGTEAFF. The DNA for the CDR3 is TGCGCCAGCAGCGAAGGGACCCGAGGCACTGAAGCTTTCTTT. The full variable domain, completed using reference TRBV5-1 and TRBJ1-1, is KAGVTQTPRYLIKTRGQQVTLSCSPISGHRSVSWYQQTPGQGLQFLFEYFSETQRNKGNFPGRFSGRQFSNSRSEMNVSTLELGDSALYLCASSEGTRGTEAFFGQGTRLTVV.

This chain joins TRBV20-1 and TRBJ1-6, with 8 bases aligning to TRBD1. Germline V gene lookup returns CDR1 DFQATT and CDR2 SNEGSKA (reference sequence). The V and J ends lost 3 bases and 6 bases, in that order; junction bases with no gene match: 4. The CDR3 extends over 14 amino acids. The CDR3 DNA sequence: TGCAGTGCTAGTGGACAGGGCGGTAATTCACCCCTCCACTTT. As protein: CSASGQGGNSPLHF.

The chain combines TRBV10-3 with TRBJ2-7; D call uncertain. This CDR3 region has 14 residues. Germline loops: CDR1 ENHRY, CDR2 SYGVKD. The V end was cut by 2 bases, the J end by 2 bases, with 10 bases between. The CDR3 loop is CAISERVTAYEQYF. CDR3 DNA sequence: TGTGCCATCAGTGAGCGGGTCACGGCCTACGAGCAGTACTTC.

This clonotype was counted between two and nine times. CDR3 sequence (DNA): TGTGCCACCAGCCGCTGGAGGACAGATACGCAGTATTTT. Translating gives CATSRWRTDTQYF. This sequence joins TRBV24-1 and TRBJ2-3; D perhaps matches TRBD2 (5 bases). The CDR3 runs 13 residues. In germline, CDR1 is KGHDR, CDR2 SFDVKD. V lost 7 bases and J lost 3, with 10 bases in between.

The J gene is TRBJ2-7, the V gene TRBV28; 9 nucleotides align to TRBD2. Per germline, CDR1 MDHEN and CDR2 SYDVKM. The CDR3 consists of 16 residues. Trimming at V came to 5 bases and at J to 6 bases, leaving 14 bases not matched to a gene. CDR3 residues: CASSAAASGILTEQYF. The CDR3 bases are TGTGCCAGCAGTGCGGCGGCTAGCGGGATACTCACCGAGCAGTACTTC.